The 30 T cell receptor beta chains presented below share a single source sample, sequenced in a study of blood T cell repertoires in COVID-19. This table comes from immunoSEQ multiplex PCR, and its TCRdb copy is limited to in-frame clones, with some not included. This table holds 150,000 to 200,000 clones, 81% found once. The specimen sequenced was peripheral blood. Receptors originate from a man in his sixties with active or convalescent COVID-19.

This rearrangement joins TRBV5-1 to TRBJ2-5, with D possibly being TRBD2 (5 bases). From germline, CDR1 is SGHRS and CDR2 YFSETQ. Trimming removed 4 bases from V and 1 base from J, with 17 bases in between. This CDR3 region has 16 residues. The CDR3 loop is CASSPSPSGIQETQYF. DNA for the CDR3: TGCGCCAGCAGCCCCTCTCCTTCGGGAATCCAAGAGACCCAGTACTTC.

The rearrangement joins TRBV5-4 to TRBJ2-1, with D possibly being TRBD2 (5 bases). The CDR3 extends over 12 amino acids. Trimming stripped 4 bases from V and 6 bases from J, with 8 bases between. Germline CDR1 is SGHNT and CDR2 is YYREEE (reference sequence). CDR3 sequence (DNA): TGTGCCAGCAGCACCAGCGGCAATGAGCAGTTCTTC. This codes for CASSTSGNEQFF.

This clone showed up just once. The chain recombines TRBV6-5 with TRBJ1-2, with TRBD1 matching over 9 bases. There are 16 residues in the CDR3. With 2 bases clipped from V and 4 bases from J, the junction kept 8 bases outside the gene matches. Germline lookup yields CDR1 MNHEY and CDR2 SVGAGI. CDR3 in amino acids: CASSYQSGTGSYGYTF. CDR3 coding DNA: TGTGCCAGCAGTTACCAATCCGGGACAGGGAGCTATGGCTACACCTTC.

This clone turned up a few times. The chain couples TRBV6-5 to TRBJ2-7, with 8 bases that match TRBD1. V shed 7 bases, J shed 3 bases, and the junction held 11 bases outside the gene matches. Germline assignment: CDR1 MNHEY and CDR2 SVGAGI. The length of the CDR3 is 15 residues. The CDR3 spells CASTVSTGDYYEQYF. CDR3 in DNA: TGTGCCAGCACTGTCTCGACAGGGGATTACTACGAGCAGTACTTC.

The chain uses TRBV29-1 and TRBJ2-3; the match to TRBD1 covers 8 bases. With 1 base clipped from V and 6 bases from J, the junction kept 12 bases outside the gene matches. Germline CDR1 and CDR2: SQVTM and ANQGSEA. This CDR3 has 16 amino acids. CDR3 in amino acids: CSVEGSRDRLSDTQYF. For the CDR3, the DNA is TGCAGCGTTGAAGGTTCCCGGGACAGGTTGTCGGATACGCAGTATTTT.

The rearrangement joins TRBV29-1 to TRBJ1-2, with unresolved D. Germline loops: CDR1 SQVTM, CDR2 ANQGSEA. The CDR3 sequence is 13 residues long. Trimming left V 7 bases short and J 0 bases short, with 12 bases between. As DNA, the CDR3 is TGCAGCGCCCAAACCGGGACTAACTATGGCTACACCTTC. This encodes CSAQTGTNYGYTF. Full variable domain (remainder filled in from reference TRBV29-1 and TRBJ1-2): SAVISQKPSRDICQRGTSLTIQCQVDSQVTMMFWYRQQPGQSLTLIATANQGSEATYESGFVIDKFPISRPNLTFSTLTVSNMSPEDSSIYLCSAQTGTNYGYTFGSGTRLTVV.

The chain uses TRBV19 and TRBJ2-1; TRBD2 aligns across 14 bases. V lost 5 bases, J lost 4 bases, and 7 bases stayed unmatched. Looked up from germline, CDR1 is LNHDA and CDR2 is SQIVND (reference sequence). This CDR3 is built from 17 residues. CDR3 DNA sequence: TGTGCCAGTAGTTCCCAGACTAGCGGGGGGGCATACAATGAGCAGTTCTTC. It specifies CASSSQTSGGAYNEQFF.

In this sample, this clone turned up once. The J gene is TRBJ2-3, the V gene TRBV6-5; 7 bases line up with TRBD1. CDR1 and CDR2 from the germline V gene are MNHEY and SVGAGI. CDR3 length: 15 amino acids. The junction had 4 bases not matched to a gene; V was cut back by 3 bases and J by 1 base. The CDR3 DNA is TGTGCCAGCAGTTATTTAACAGGGGGCACAGATACGCAGTATTTT. Its protein is CASSYLTGGTDTQYF.

The CDR3 spells CASSMISGTDYGYTF. The CDR3 DNA follows: TGTGCCAGCAGCATGATCTCCGGGACAGACTATGGCTACACCTTC. V and J are TRBV9 and TRBJ1-2; TRBD1 aligns across 7 bases. Germline CDR1 SGDLS, CDR2 YYNGEE. The junction had 9 bases not matched to a gene; V was cut back by 4 bases and J by 3 bases. The CDR3 runs to 15 residues. Full variable domain (outside the CDR3, taken from reference TRBV9 and TRBJ1-2): DSGVTQTPKHLITATGQRVTLRCSPRSGDLSVYWYQQSLDQGLQFLIQYYNGEERAKGNILERFSAQQFPDLHSELNLSSLELGDSALYFCASSMISGTDYGYTFGSGTRLTVV.

This clone was counted a few times. The CDR3 here is CASSDRGLGYTF. The CDR3 DNA follows: TGTGCCAGCAGTGACAGGGGGCTAGGCTACACCTTC. The chain uses TRBV2 and TRBJ1-2, with 8 bases matching TRBD1. The germline V gene has CDR1 SNHLY and CDR2 FYNNEI. The CDR3 contains 12 residues. V shed 3 bases, J shed 8 bases, and the junction held 2 bases outside the gene matches.

This chain uses TRBV28 with TRBJ2-2; D gene uncertain. The germline CDR1 and CDR2 sequences are MDHEN and SYDVKM. The CDR3 is made up of 15 amino acids. The V gene lost 7 bases and the J gene lost 0 bases, with 12 bases spanning the gap. The DNA for the CDR3 is TGTGCCAGCACCGGTCACTCTCCGAACACCGGGGAGCTGTTTTTT. Amino acid sequence: CASTGHSPNTGELFF.

The chain has TRBV5-5 and TRBJ2-2; 10 bases agree with TRBD1. The CDR3 sequence is 17 residues long. In germline, CDR1 is SGHKS, CDR2 YYEKEE (reference sequence). The junction had 9 bases not matched to a gene; V was cut back by 4 bases and J by 3 bases. The CDR3 region is CASSRSPGQGYTGELFF. CDR3 nucleotides: TGTGCCAGCAGCCGGAGCCCGGGACAGGGGTACACCGGGGAGCTGTTTTTT.

The chain is built from TRBV6-1 and TRBJ1-4; 8 bases match TRBD1. V lost 2 bases, J lost 4 bases, and 9 bases stayed unmatched. The CDR3 spans 17 residues. The germline CDR1 and CDR2 sequences are MNHNS and SASEGT. The CDR3 protein is CASSEFPRGHSNEKLFF. As DNA, the CDR3 is TGTGCCAGCAGTGAATTCCCCAGGGGGCACAGTAATGAAAAACTGTTTTTT.

The chain has TRBV28 and TRBJ1-5, with D perhaps TRBD1 (6 bases). Per the germline V gene, CDR1 is MDHEN and CDR2 is SYDVKM. This CDR3 is 15 amino acids long. V was pared by 5 bases and J by 4 bases, with 15 bases between. The CDR3 region has the DNA TGTGCCAGCAGTCCAACCCGGACAGCTAATCAGCCCCAGCATTTT. Amino acid sequence: CASSPTRTANQPQHF.

In the case of this clone: Additional DNA sequences in this sample encode the identical CDR3. The chain is built from TRBV10-3 and TRBJ1-5, with 8 bases fitting TRBD1. This CDR3 has 14 residues. The junction had 1 base not matched to a gene; V was cut back by 2 bases and J by 4 bases. The germline CDR1 and CDR2 sequences are ENHRY and SYGVKD. The DNA of the CDR3 is TGTGCCATCAGTGAGGACAGGGGTAATCAGCCCCAGCATTTT. The encoded protein is CAISEDRGNQPQHF.

This clone has only a few counts. V and J are TRBV4-1 and TRBJ2-2; 9 bases match TRBD2. CDR1 is MGHRA and CDR2 is YSYEKL in the germline V gene. This CDR3 spans 17 amino acids. Trimming took 0 bases from V and 6 from J; bases not matched to a gene: 8. The CDR3 DNA is TGCGCCAGCAGCCAAGAGCCTGCGGGAGGGACCCCCGGGGAGCTGTTTTTT. As protein: CASSQEPAGGTPGELFF.

The chain links TRBV5-4 to TRBJ1-1, with 7 bases matching TRBD1. Trimming removed 4 bases from V and 0 bases from J; junction bases left unmatched: 6. This CDR3 contains 15 residues. The germline gives CDR1 SGHNT, CDR2 YYREEE (reference sequence). The CDR3, as DNA: TGTGCCAGCAGCGAGGGGGCGCGCATGAACACTGAAGCTTTCTTT. It is translated as CASSEGARMNTEAFF.

A word on this clone: Distinct nucleotide sequences in the sample also encode this CDR3. The genes are TRBV18 and TRBJ2-3; weak D call: TRBD2 (6 bases). The CDR3 totals 14 residues. Germline V gives CDR1 KGHSH, CDR2 LQKENI. The V end was cut by 0 bases, the J end by 3 bases, with 7 bases between. The CDR3 sequence is CASSPPGGTDTQYF. In DNA, the CDR3 is TGTGCCAGCTCACCACCCGGAGGGACAGATACGCAGTATTTT.

This sequence joins TRBV28 and TRBJ2-3, with 7 nucleotides matching TRBD1. CDR1 is MDHEN, CDR2 SYDVKM, per germline. Losses at the gene ends were 6 bases for V and 2 bases for J; bases not matched to a gene: 8. This CDR3 spans 15 amino acids. The CDR3 coding sequence is TGTGCCAGCAGCCTAGTCGGACAGGTCACAGATACGCAGTATTTT. It specifies CASSLVGQVTDTQYF.

There are many counts of this clone. CDR3 coding DNA: TGCGCCAGCAGCGGGGGACTGACGAACACTGAAGCTTTCTTT. Protein product: CASSGGLTNTEAFF. J is TRBJ1-1 and V is TRBV5-1; the D gene is possibly TRBD1 (5 bases). Germline V gene lookup returns CDR1 SGHRS and CDR2 YFSETQ. The CDR3 is made up of 14 amino acids. V was cut by 4 bases and J by 1 base, with 11 bases left in between.

The rearrangement joins TRBV28 to TRBJ2-7; unclear D gene. Per germline, CDR1 MDHEN and CDR2 SYDVKM. This CDR3 contains 13 residues. The V and J ends lost 4 bases and 4 bases respectively, with 11 bases between them. CDR3 DNA: TGTGCCAGCAGTTCAGATACGCCATACGAGCAGTACTTC. Translated: CASSSDTPYEQYF.

The V call is TRBV10-3, the J call TRBJ1-3, with 7 nucleotides matching TRBD1. Germline assignment: CDR1 ENHRY and CDR2 SYGVKD. V lost 8 bases to trimming and J lost 3 bases; unmatched junction nucleotides: 1. CDR3 length: 12 residues. The CDR3: CAIRDSGNTIYF. CDR3 coding DNA: TGTGCCATCCGGGACAGTGGAAACACCATATATTTT.

The V and J genes are TRBV27 and TRBJ2-7; the D gene is possibly TRBD1 (5 bases). This CDR3 has 15 residues. The germline V and J ends were trimmed by 3 bases and 1 base, with 13 bases remaining between them. The germline CDR1 and CDR2 sequences are MNHEY and SMNVEV (reference sequence). CDR3 sequence (DNA): TGTGCCAGCAGTTTCAGACAGAAAAATTCCTACGAGCAGTACTTC. Translated: CASSFRQKNSYEQYF.

CDR3 sequence: CASAGAPYNEQFF. In DNA form, the CDR3 reads TGTGCCAGCGCCGGAGCCCCCTACAATGAGCAGTTCTTC. V usage is TRBV28 and J usage is TRBJ2-1; D is uncertain. Germline V gives CDR1 MDHEN, CDR2 SYDVKM. The CDR3 runs 13 residues. Trimming left V 8 bases short and J 2 bases short, with 10 bases between. Full variable domain (outside the CDR3, taken from reference TRBV28 and TRBJ2-1): DVKVTQSSRYLVKRTGEKVFLECVQDMDHENMFWYRQDPGLGLRLIYFSYDVKMKEKGDIPEGYSVSREKKERFSLILESASTNQTSMYLCASAGAPYNEQFFGPGTRLTVL.

The chain couples TRBV3-1 (or the pseudogene TRBV3-2) to TRBJ2-2; TRBD1 agrees at 12 bases. There are 15 residues in the CDR3. Trimming at V came to 7 bases and at J to 7 bases, leaving 7 bases not matched to a gene. Germline CDR1 reads LGHDT; CDR2 reads YNNKEL (reference sequence). Here the CDR3 reads CASNSGTGGFGELFF. CDR3 coding DNA: TGTGCCAGCAATTCCGGGACAGGGGGCTTCGGGGAGCTGTTTTTT.

The rearrangement joins TRBV25-1 to TRBJ2-1; 8 bases are a match to TRBD1. The V gene's germline CDR1 is MGHDK and CDR2 SYGVNS. CDR3 size: 15 residues. The J segment lost 0 bases and the V segment lost 4 bases, leaving 2 bases of the junction unmatched. Here the CDR3 reads CASSGTGSSYNEQFF. CDR3 in DNA: TGTGCCAGCAGTGGGACAGGGAGCTCCTACAATGAGCAGTTCTTC.

V usage is TRBV7-7 and J usage is TRBJ2-7; tentatively, D is TRBD1 (5 bases). Trimming removed 5 bases from V and 6 bases from J, with 14 bases in between. Germline assignment: CDR1 SSHAT and CDR2 FNYEAQ (reference sequence). The CDR3 spans 13 residues. The CDR3 reads CASSPATGFEQYF. The CDR3 DNA sequence: TGTGCCAGCAGCCCCGCTACAGGTTTCGAGCAGTACTTC.

V usage is TRBV7-9 and J usage is TRBJ1-6; a weak D match, TRBD1 (5 bases). V lost 2 bases and J lost 12, with 11 bases in between. From germline, CDR1 is SEHNR and CDR2 FQNEAQ (reference sequence). The CDR3 is made up of 13 amino acids. DNA of the CDR3: TGTGCCAGCAGCTTACAGGGCATAGGACCCCTCCACTTT. Residues: CASSLQGIGPLHF.

The rearrangement links TRBV19 to TRBJ1-6, with 7 bases matching TRBD1. This CDR3 is 14 amino acids long. The V gene's germline CDR1 is LNHDA and CDR2 SQIVND (reference sequence). The J segment lost 6 bases and the V segment lost 5 bases, leaving 4 bases of the junction unmatched. The CDR3 loop is CASSFRDSNSPLHF. CDR3 nucleotides: TGTGCCAGTAGTTTCCGGGACAGTAATTCACCCCTCCACTTT.

The chain employs TRBV10-2 and TRBJ1-5; D is perhaps TRBD1 (6 bases). CDR3 length: 13 residues. V lost 8 bases and J lost 4, with 12 bases in between. Germline-derived CDR1 and CDR2 are WSHSY and SAAADI. The DNA of the CDR3 is TGCGCCAGCCAAAGTCAGGGGAATCAGCCCCAGCATTTT. It is translated as CASQSQGNQPQHF.